This TCR beta chain was sequenced for a study of blood T cell repertoires in COVID-19. Across the whole study: PBMCs, B-cell-depleted T cells, or T cells were the source of the cDNA or gDNA that made up the material.

This CDR3 spans 15 amino acids. V was trimmed by 4 bases and J by 5 bases, leaving 21 bases between them. Per the germline V gene, CDR1 is DFQATT and CDR2 is SNEGSKA (reference sequence). This clone was detected once. This table comes from immunoSEQ multiplex PCR, and its TCRdb copy is limited to in-frame clones, with some not included. Among roughly 180,000 clones listed, more than 80% were seen once. The chain combines TRBV20-1 with TRBJ2-7; a weak D match, TRBD2 (6 bases). Sample: peripheral blood. The clonotype was recovered from a woman between 35 and 50 years old with COVID-19, enrolled during active disease. The CDR3 DNA follows: TGCAGTGCTATTGATTTCGCGGGATTTGGAAACGAGCAGTACTTC. Protein: CSAIDFAGFGNEQYF.